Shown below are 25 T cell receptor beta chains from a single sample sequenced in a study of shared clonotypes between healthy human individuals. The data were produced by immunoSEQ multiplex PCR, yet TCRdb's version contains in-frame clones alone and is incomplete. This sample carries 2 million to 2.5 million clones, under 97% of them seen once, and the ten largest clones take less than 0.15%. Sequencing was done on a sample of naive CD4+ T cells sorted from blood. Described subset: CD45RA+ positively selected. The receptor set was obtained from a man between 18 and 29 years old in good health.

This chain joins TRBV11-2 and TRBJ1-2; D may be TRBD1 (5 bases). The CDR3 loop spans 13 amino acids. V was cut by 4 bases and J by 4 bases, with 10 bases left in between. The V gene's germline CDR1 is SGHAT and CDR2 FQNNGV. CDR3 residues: CASSWGKSYGYTF. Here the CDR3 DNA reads TGTGCCAGCAGCTGGGGGAAGAGCTATGGCTACACCTTC.

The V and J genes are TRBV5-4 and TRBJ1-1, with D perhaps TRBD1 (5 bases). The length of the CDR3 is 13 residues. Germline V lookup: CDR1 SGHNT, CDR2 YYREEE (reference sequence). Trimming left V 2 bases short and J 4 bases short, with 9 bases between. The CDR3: CASSLGGTTEAFF. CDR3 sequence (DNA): TGTGCCAGCAGCTTAGGCGGGACCACTGAAGCTTTCTTT.

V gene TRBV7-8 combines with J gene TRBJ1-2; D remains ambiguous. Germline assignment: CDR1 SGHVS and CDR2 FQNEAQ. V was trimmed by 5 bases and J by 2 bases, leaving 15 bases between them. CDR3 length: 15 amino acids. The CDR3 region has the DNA TGTGCCAGCAGCAGGGATACCCCCGTAAACTATGGCTACACCTTC. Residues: CASSRDTPVNYGYTF. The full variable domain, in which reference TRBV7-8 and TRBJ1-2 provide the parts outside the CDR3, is GAGVSQSPRYKVAKRGQDVALRCDPISGHVSLFWYQQALGQGPEFLTYFQNEAQLDKSGLPSDRFFAERPEGSVSTLKIQRTQQEDSAVYLCASSRDTPVNYGYTFGSGTRLTVV.

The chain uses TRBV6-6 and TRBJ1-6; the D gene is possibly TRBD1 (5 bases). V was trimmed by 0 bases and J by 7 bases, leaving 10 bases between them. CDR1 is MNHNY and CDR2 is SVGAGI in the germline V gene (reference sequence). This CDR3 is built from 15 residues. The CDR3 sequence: CASSYSGGANSPLHF. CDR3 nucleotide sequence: TGTGCCAGCAGTTACTCGGGAGGGGCCAATTCACCCCTCCACTTT.

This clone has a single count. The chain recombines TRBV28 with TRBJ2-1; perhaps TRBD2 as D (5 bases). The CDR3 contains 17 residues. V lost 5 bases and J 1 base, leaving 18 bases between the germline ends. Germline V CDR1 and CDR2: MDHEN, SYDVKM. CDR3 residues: CASSLGLGPESYNEQFF. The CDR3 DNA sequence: TGTGCCAGCAGTCTCGGACTGGGCCCCGAGTCCTACAATGAGCAGTTCTTC.

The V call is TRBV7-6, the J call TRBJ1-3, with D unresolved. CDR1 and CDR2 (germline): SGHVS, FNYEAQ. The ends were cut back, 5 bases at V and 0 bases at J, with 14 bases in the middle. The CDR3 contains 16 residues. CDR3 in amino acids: CASSNPWRDSGNTIYF. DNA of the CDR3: TGTGCCAGCAGCAACCCTTGGCGGGACTCTGGAAACACCATATATTTT.

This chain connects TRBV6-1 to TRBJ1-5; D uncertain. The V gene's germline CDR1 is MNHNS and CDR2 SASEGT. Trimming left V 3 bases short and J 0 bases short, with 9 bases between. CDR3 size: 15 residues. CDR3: CASSEGGSSNQPQHF. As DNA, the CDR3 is TGTGCCAGCAGTGAGGGCGGGAGTAGCAATCAGCCCCAGCATTTT.

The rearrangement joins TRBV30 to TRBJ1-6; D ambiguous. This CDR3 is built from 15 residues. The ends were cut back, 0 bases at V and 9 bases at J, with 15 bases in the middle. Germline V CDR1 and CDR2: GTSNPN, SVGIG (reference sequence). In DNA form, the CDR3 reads TGTGCCTGGAGTGTAGCAGGTCTGATCATTTCACCCCTCCACTTT. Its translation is CAWSVAGLIISPLHF.

CDR3 in amino acids: CASSFGRGKKETQYF. The CDR3 DNA reads TGTGCCAGCAGCTTCGGGAGGGGGAAGAAAGAGACCCAGTACTTC. The chain couples TRBV5-4 to TRBJ2-5; 8 nucleotides match TRBD2. CDR1 and CDR2 (germline): SGHNT, YYREEE (reference sequence). This CDR3 has 15 amino acids. The J segment lost 3 bases and the V segment lost 2 bases, leaving 6 bases of the junction unmatched.

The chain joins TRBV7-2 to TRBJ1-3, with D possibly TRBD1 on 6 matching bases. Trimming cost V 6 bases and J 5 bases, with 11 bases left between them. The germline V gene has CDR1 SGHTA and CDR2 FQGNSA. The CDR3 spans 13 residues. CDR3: CASSPGHRNTIYF. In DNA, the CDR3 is TGTGCCAGCAGTCCGGGACACAGAAACACCATATATTTT.

In DNA form, the CDR3 reads TGTGCCAGCAGCTTAGCTCTGCCGTCTCTCTATGGCTACACCTTC. The encoded protein is CASSLALPSLYGYTF. The chain is built from TRBV11-2 and TRBJ1-2, with D unclear. CDR3 length equals 15 residues. The V end was cut by 1 base, the J end by 4 bases, with 13 bases between. CDR1 SGHAT and CDR2 FQNNGV come from the germline V gene.

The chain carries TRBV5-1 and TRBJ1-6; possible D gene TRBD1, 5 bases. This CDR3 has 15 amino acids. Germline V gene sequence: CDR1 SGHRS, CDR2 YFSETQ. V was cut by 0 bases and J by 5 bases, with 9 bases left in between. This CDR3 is CASSLETVNNSPLHF. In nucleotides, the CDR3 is TGCGCCAGCAGCTTGGAGACAGTAAATAATTCACCCCTCCACTTT.

The DNA for the CDR3 is TGTGCCAGCAGTAAAACCACCCCGGACAGGGCAAGGACTGAAGCTTTCTTT. Protein product: CASSKTTPDRARTEAFF. This rearrangement joins TRBV7-9 to TRBJ1-1; 8 nucleotides align to TRBD1. CDR1 is SEHNR, CDR2 FQNEAQ, per germline (reference sequence). Germline trimming cut 6 bases from V and 5 bases from J; bases unmatched to any gene: 17. This CDR3 is 17 amino acids long. The complete variable domain, with remaining parts taken from reference TRBV7-9 and TRBJ1-1, reads DTGVSQNPRHKITKRGQNVTFRCDPISEHNRLYWYRQTLGQGPEFLTYFQNEAQLEKSRLLSDRFSAERPKGSFSTLEIQRTEQGDSAMYLCASSKTTPDRARTEAFFGQGTRLTVV.

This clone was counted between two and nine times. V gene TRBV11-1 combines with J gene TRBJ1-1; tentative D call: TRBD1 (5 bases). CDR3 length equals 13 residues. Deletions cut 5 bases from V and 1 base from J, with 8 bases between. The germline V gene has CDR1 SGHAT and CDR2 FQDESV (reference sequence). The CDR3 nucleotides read TGTGCCAGCAGCCTCGGGGCGAACACTGAAGCTTTCTTT. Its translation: CASSLGANTEAFF. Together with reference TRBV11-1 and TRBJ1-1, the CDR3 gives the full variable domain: EAEVAQSPRYKITEKSQAVAFWCDPISGHATLYWYRQILGQGPELLVQFQDESVVDDSQLPKDRFSAERLKGVDSTLKIQPAELGDSAMYLCASSLGANTEAFFGQGTRLTVV.

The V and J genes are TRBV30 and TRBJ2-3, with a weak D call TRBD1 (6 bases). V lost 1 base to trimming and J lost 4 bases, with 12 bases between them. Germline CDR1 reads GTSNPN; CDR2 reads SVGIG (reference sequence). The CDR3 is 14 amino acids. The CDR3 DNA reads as TGTGCCTGGAGTGGAACAGGGACCCCAGATACGCAGTATTTT. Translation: CAWSGTGTPDTQYF.

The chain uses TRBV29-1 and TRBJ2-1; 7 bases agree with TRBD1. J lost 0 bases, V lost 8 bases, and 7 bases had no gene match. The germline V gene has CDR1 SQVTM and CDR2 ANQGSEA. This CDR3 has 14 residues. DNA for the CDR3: TGCAGCACAGAAGGGGGCCCCTCCTACAATGAGCAGTTCTTC. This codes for CSTEGGPSYNEQFF.

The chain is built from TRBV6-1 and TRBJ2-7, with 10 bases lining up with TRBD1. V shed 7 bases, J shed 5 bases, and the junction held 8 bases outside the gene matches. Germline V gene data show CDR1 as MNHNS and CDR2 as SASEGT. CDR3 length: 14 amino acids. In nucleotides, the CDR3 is TGTGCCAGCACCCGACGCGGGACAGGGGACGAGCAGTACTTC. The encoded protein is CASTRRGTGDEQYF.

The CDR3 nucleotides read TGTGCCAGCAGCGTAGCTACAAGGGGAGATACGCAGTATTTT. Residues: CASSVATRGDTQYF. This chain uses TRBV9 with TRBJ2-3; tentatively, D is TRBD1 (5 bases). V lost 0 bases, J lost 5 bases, and 10 bases lay in between. CDR1 and CDR2 from the germline V gene are SGDLS and YYNGEE. The CDR3 runs 14 residues.

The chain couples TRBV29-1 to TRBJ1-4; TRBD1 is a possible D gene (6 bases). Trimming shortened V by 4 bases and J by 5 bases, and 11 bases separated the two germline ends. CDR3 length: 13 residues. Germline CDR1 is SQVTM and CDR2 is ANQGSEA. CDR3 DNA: TGCAGCGTTGTGGGGGCGGGGAATGAAAAACTGTTTTTT. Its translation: CSVVGAGNEKLFF.

This CDR3 reads CASSLTGTDTQYF. The CDR3 nucleotides read TGTGCCAGCAGTTTAACGGGCACAGATACGCAGTATTTT. The chain recombines TRBV27 with TRBJ2-3; D is uncertain. V lost 2 bases, J lost 1 base, and 4 bases lay in between. The CDR3 runs 13 residues. CDR1 MNHEY and CDR2 SMNVEV come from the germline V gene (reference sequence).

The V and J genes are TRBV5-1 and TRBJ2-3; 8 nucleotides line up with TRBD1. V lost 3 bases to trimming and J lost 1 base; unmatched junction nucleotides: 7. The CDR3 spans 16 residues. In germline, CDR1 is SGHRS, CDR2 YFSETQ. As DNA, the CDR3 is TGCGCCAGCAGCTCCCTAGACAGGGGAGGCACAGATACGCAGTATTTT. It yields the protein CASSSLDRGGTDTQYF.

The CDR3 reads CASSLGLAGMETQYF. The CDR3 DNA reads as TGTGCCAGCAGCCTAGGACTAGCGGGAATGGAGACCCAGTACTTC. This chain joins TRBV5-6 and TRBJ2-5; 12 bases are a match to TRBD2. Per germline, CDR1 SGHDT and CDR2 YYEEEE. Trimming at V came to 4 bases and at J to 5 bases, leaving 6 bases not matched to a gene. CDR3 length: 15 amino acids.

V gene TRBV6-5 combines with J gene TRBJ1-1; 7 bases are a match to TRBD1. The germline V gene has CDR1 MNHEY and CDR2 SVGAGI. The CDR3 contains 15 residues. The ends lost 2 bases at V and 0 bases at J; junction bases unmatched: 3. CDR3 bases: TGTGCCAGCAGTTACGCGGACAGGATGAACACTGAAGCTTTCTTT. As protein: CASSYADRMNTEAFF.

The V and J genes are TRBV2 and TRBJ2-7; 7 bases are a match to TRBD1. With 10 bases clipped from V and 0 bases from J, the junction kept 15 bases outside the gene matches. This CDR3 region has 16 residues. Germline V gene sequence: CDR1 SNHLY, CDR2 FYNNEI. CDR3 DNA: TGTGCCACAACTTCGACCCAGGGGGTGAGCTCCTACGAGCAGTACTTC. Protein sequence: CATTSTQGVSSYEQYF.

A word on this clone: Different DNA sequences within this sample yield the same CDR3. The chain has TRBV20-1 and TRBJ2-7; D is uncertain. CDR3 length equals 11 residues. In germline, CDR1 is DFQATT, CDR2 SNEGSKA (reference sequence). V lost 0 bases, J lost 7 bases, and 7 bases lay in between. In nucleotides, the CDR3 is TGCAGTGCTAGAGATTCGGGTGAGCAGTACTTC. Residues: CSARDSGEQYF.